A selection of T cell receptor beta chains follows, all from one sample in a study of Graves' ophthalmopathy and Graves' hyperthyroidism. TCRdb called the multiplex PCR reads again in MiXCR, with one record for every CDR3 protein. The sample contains about half a million distinct CDR3 sequences, 13% to 15% of which appear only once. Sequencing input: blood. The receptor set was obtained from a woman younger than 45 with Graves' ophthalmopathy. Both conserved end residues are trimmed from each CDR3.

V	J	CDR3
TRBV12-5	TRBJ1-2	ASGLLEGSGYT
TRBV20-1	TRBJ2-7	SARSGGAMEEQY
TRBV7-6	TRBJ2-2	ASSLEAGTNTGELF
TRBV3-1	TRBJ1-6	ASSPQTGADSPLH
TRBV12-3/TRBV12-4	TRBJ2-2	ASSSGGRITGELF
TRBV5-1	TRBJ2-2	ASSFNRGNTGELF
TRBV4-1	TRBJ2-5	ASSQAPGLAQYQETQY
TRBV18	TRBJ1-5	ASSPTHSRRFNQPQH
TRBV11-2	TRBJ1-2	ASSPHHQLVNYGYT
TRBV9	TRBJ2-5	ASSPRPGGQTAIETQY
TRBV4-1	TRBJ1-1	ASSYPTLKGRLNTEVF
TRBV11-2	TRBJ2-7	ASSLTSGGPRGNEQY
TRBV6-1	TRBJ1-1	ASRVGESTEAF
TRBV24-1	TRBJ1-1	ATSDGYTTEAF
TRBV30	TRBJ2-7	ACLTRDYEQY
TRBV15	TRBJ1-5	ATSPRRGGPNNQPQH
TRBV19	TRBJ2-7	ASSSPSESYEQY
TRBV24-1	TRBJ1-1	ATAAGGPAAF
TRBV12-3/TRBV12-4	TRBJ2-5	ASSLVPRPQETQY
TRBV11-3	TRBJ1-1	ASSLFFGGNTEAF
TRBV2	TRBJ1-1	ASSEEGPLGAF
TRBV28	TRBJ2-7	ASIPAAGYYEQY